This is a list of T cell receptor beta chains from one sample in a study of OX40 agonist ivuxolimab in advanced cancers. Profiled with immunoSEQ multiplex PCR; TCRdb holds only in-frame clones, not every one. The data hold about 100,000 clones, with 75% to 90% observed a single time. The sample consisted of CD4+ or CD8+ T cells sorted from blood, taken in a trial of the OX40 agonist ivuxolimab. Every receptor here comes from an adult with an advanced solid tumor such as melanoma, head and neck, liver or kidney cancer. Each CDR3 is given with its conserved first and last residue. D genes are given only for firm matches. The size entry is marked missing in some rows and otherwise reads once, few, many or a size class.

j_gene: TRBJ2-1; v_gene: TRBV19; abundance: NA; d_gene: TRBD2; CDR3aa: CASSIDSERGGRNEQFF; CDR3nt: TGTGCCAGTAGTATAGATTCCGAGCGGGGGGGCAGGAATGAGCAGTTCTTC
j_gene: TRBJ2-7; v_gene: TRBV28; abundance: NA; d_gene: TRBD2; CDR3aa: CASSPGLAVEQYF; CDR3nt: TGTGCCAGCAGCCCGGGACTAGCTGTCGAGCAGTACTTC
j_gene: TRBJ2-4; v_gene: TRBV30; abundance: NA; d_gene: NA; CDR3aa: CAWRASGPAKNIQYF; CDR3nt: TGTGCCTGGAGAGCAAGCGGGCCAGCCAAAAACATTCAGTACTTC
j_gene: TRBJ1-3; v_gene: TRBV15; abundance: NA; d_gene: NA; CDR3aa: CATSRDLGNRGNTIYF; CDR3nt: TGTGCCACCAGCAGAGATTTGGGAAACAGGGGAAACACCATATATTTT
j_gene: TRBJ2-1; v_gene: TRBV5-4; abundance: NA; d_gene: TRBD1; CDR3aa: CASSSPGGGGNEQFF; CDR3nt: TGTGCCAGCAGCTCCCCAGGGGGCGGTGGGAATGAGCAGTTCTTC
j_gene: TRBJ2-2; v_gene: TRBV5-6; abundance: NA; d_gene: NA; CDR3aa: CASSPTSWTGELFF; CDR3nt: TGTGCCAGCAGCCCGACTAGTTGGACCGGGGAGCTGTTTTTT
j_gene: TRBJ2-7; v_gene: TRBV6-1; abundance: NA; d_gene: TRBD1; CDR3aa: CASSGDRVEQYF; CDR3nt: TGTGCCAGCAGTGGGGACAGGGTCGAGCAGTACTTC
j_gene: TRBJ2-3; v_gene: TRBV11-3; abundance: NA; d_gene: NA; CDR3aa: CASSPSPADTQYF; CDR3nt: TGTGCCAGCAGCCCCTCGCCCGCAGATACGCAGTATTTT
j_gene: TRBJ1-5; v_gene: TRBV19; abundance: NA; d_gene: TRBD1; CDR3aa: CASSRNSGGEQPQHF; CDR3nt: TGTGCCAGTAGTAGAAATTCAGGGGGGGAACAGCCCCAGCATTTT
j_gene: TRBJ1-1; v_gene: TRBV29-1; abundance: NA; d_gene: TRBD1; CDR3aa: CSVKTGQGTPEAFF; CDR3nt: TGCAGCGTGAAAACGGGACAGGGGACCCCTGAAGCTTTCTTT
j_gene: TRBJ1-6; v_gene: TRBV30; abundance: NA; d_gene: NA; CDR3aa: CAWSRETLVDSPLHF; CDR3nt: TGTGCCTGGAGTCGGGAGACCCTGGTGGATTCACCCCTCCACTTT
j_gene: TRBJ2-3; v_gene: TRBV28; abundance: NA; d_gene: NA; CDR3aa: CASSFRPTARASTDTQYF; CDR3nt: TGTGCCAGCAGTTTCCGGCCCACTGCGCGGGCTAGCACAGATACGCAGTATTTT
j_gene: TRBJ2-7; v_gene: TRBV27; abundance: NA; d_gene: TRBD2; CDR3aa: CASSLAGGPYEQYF; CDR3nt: TGTGCCAGCAGTCTAGCGGGGGGACCCTACGAGCAGTACTTC
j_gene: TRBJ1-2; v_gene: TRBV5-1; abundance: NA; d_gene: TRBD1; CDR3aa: CASSPEGTGYYGYTF; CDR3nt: TGCGCCAGCAGCCCCGAAGGGACAGGTTATTATGGCTACACCTTC
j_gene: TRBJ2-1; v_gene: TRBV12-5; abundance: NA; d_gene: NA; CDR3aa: CASGPEQEYNEQFF; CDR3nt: TGTGCTAGTGGTCCTGAACAGGAATACAATGAGCAGTTCTTC
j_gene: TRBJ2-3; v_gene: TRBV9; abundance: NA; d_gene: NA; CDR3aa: CASSALAVGRTDTQYF; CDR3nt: TGTGCCAGCAGCGCCCTTGCGGTAGGTCGTACAGATACGCAGTATTTT
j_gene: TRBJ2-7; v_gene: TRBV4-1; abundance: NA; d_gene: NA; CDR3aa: CASRATEVAGDEYF; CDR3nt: TGCGCCAGCAGGGCTACGGAAGTGGCTGGGGATGAGTACTTC
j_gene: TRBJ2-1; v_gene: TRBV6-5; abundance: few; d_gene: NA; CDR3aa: CASSSTLGEQFF; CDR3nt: TGTGCCAGCAGCTCAACATTGGGTGAGCAGTTCTTC
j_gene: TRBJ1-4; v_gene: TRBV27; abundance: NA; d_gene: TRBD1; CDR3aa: CASSRGDSYEKLFF; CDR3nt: TGTGCCAGCAGTAGGGGGGACAGCTATGAAAAACTGTTTTTT
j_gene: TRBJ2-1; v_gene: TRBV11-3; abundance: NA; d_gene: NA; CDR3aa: CASTFSGGQGEQFF; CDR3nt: TGTGCCAGCACGTTCAGCGGAGGCCAGGGTGAGCAGTTCTTC
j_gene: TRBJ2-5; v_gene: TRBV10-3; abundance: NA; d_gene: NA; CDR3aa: CAMGPGPPRGETQYF; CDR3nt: TGTGCCATGGGACCGGGACCTCCAAGGGGAGAGACCCAGTACTTC